This TCR beta chain comes out of a study of post-analysis software for immune sequencing data. Study-level findings and limits: Relative to controls, patients had 4 or 5 TRBV segments at higher frequency, with TRBV5-6, TRBV5-1 and TRBV20-1 among these.

With regard to this clonotype: No antigen is known for it.

The TCR beta cDNA libraries contained unique molecular identifiers. One entry per CDR3 protein results from TCRdb running MiXCR on the PCR reads. The sample lists 740,000 or so distinct CDR3 sequences; 53% were seen once. The CDR3 is 14 residues long. Germline CDR1 LGHDT, CDR2 YNNKEL (reference sequence). Unmatched junction bases numbered 5, after V lost 4 bases and J lost 6 bases. The sample was blood. The V and J genes are TRBV3-1 and TRBJ2-7; 11 nucleotides agree with TRBD1. This receptor was obtained from a girl between 5 and 17 years old with multiple sclerosis. The DNA for the CDR3 is TGTGCCAGCAGCCCACGGGACAGGGGGAGCGAGCAGTACTTC. Amino acids: CASSPRDRGSEQYF.